This T cell receptor beta chain was recovered during a study of blood T cell repertoires in COVID-19. At the level of the study: Donors in the United States, Italy and Spain gave samples during acute or convalescent COVID-19. PBMCs, B-cell-depleted T cells, or T cells were the source of the cDNA or gDNA that made up the material.

As for this clone: Within the sample, other DNA sequences also encode this same CDR3.

The CDR3 is 15 residues long. The trim removed 0 bases at V and 3 bases at J, leaving 2 bases unmatched. Germline loops: CDR1 SGDLS, CDR2 YYNGEE. Original handling: Using reference gene primer amplification, nucleated cell counts were estimated. Clones were read by immunoSEQ multiplex PCR, and TCRdb kept only the in-frame ones, dropping some. The V and J calls and clone size were taken over from that table, and D and trimming were inferred from the DNA. The repertoire holds tens of thousands of clones, with under 85% as singletons. Sequences were obtained from peripheral blood. This chain joins TRBV9 and TRBJ1-5, with 8 bases that match TRBD1. This receptor was identified in a woman at least 80 years old with acute or convalescent COVID-19. CDR3 amino acids: CASSVGQGLNQPQHF. The CDR3 region has the DNA TGTGCCAGCAGCGTAGGACAGGGGCTCAATCAGCCCCAGCATTTT. The complete variable domain, with remaining parts taken from reference TRBV9 and TRBJ1-5, reads DSGVTQTPKHLITATGQRVTLRCSPRSGDLSVYWYQQSLDQGLQFLIQYYNGEERAKGNILERFSAQQFPDLHSELNLSSLELGDSALYFCASSVGQGLNQPQHFGDGTRLSIL.